Given below is one T cell receptor (beta chain) in context. The sample originates from a study of neurological immune-mediated disorders. The cDNA was synthesized by means of template-switch 5'RACE, which was carried out with 10-nucleotide random UMIs. TCRdb recomputed calls from the 5' RACE reads with MiXCR, one row per CDR3 protein. Altogether tens of thousands of distinct CDR3 sequences are present, roughly 13% being singletons, with the ten largest covering around 9%. Specified time point: longitudinal time-point 3. The clonotype comes from a male donor with HTLV-1-associated myelopathy (HAM/TSP). Sequences were obtained from PBMCs.

This CDR3 is CASSFGGSTDTQYF. CDR3 nucleotides: TGTGCCAGCAGTTTCGGGGGGTCAACAGATACGCAGTATTTT. The rearrangement uses TRBV12-3 or TRBV12-4 and TRBJ2-3, with 7 bases lining up with TRBD2. V shed 3 bases and J 3 bases; nucleotides not matched to a gene: 3. There are 14 residues in the CDR3.